This paragraph reports one T cell receptor (beta chain). The antigen it recognizes is unknown. The entry originates in a study of monozygotic twins with inflammatory bowel disease (dated by TCRdb to about 2019). Broadly, across the study: A total of 28 monozygotic twin pairs were included in the full study, comprising nine German pairs (four IBD-concordant, five IBD-discordant) and 19 IBD-discordant Danish pairs. Disease-associated traits were sought mainly through comparisons between IBD patients and their genetically identical healthy co-twins within discordant pairs. Each individual had, on average, about 151 000 unique TCRalpha sequences and 181 000 unique TCRbeta sequences available for analysis. Overall study outcomes, separate from this receptor: IBD patients shared fewer clonotypes with other individuals than healthy twins did, most markedly in patients showing signs of disease activity. Repertoire similarity did not differ between concordant and discordant twins, which could be due to limited statistical power. Distinction between different T cell subtypes could not be achieved in the analysis. Because patients were on differing immunosuppressive treatments, the repertoires may have picked up extra background noise and inter-individual variability. A decrease in TCRbeta repertoire diversity, as measured by inverse Simpson index, was observed in IBD patients compared with their healthy co-twins. No single strong signal or clonotype linked to IBD turned up in the results, so the idea that one exists was not supported.

CDR1 and CDR2, per the germline V gene, are MNHEY and SVGEGT. Inclusive of the bounding cysteine and phenylalanine, the CDR3 is 15 residues long. Only the protein is available. Library preparation employed 5' RACE. Preparation of each TCR library used roughly 3.5 ug of total RNA. For each sample, cDNA synthesis with SMARTScribe reverse transcriptase was split into eight separate reactions. Unique molecular identifiers containing a 6-nucleotide sample barcode were introduced through template switching during cDNA synthesis. Amplification of TCRalpha and TCRbeta cDNA involved two nested PCRs of 16 and 9 cycles, and each PCR was followed by bead purification. Before amplification, the cDNA was treated with uracil DNA-glycosylase and purified using the QIAquick PCR purification kit. In the second PCR, Illumina TruSeq-compatible adapters and sample-specific barcodes were added. Library quality and concentration were assessed using TapeStation and Qubit, and roughly 5 ng of each library was pooled. The pooled libraries were sequenced with 2 x 100 bp reads and custom sequencing primers on an Illumina HiSeq2500 single-index Rapid Run. Per the authors' processing: MiGEC version 1.2.6 was used for UMI-based consensus assembly to correct PCR and sequencing errors. MiXCR version 2.1.1 handled V(D)J alignment, clonotype assembly and CDR3 extraction. To normalise gene usage, clonotype sharing and MAIT/NKT TCR abundance, the top 1000, 10 000 and 20 000 clonotypes in each sample were analysed. Diversity was computed as the inverse Simpson index with the vegan R package after downsampling to 27 000 UMIs. Statistical testing used paired Mann-Whitney U tests on the discordant twin pairs and applied Benjamini-Hochberg correction for multiple testing. Reprocessed by TCRdb, the reads give a single entry per CDR3 protein sequence, without DNA. TCRdb, rather than the study authors, made the V and J calls. The sample table on file contains just over 300,000 distinct CDR3 sequences. The ten biggest clones cover roughly 5.3% of the sample.

From each donor, an approximately 2.3 ml peripheral blood sample was collected into PAXgene tubes and kept at -80 degrees C. Total RNA was isolated from whole blood with the PAXgene blood miRNA kit on an automated QIAcube, without T cell sorting. Peripheral blood from monozygotic twin pairs, either concordant or discordant for inflammatory bowel disease, underwent deep TCRalpha and TCRbeta repertoire profiling that used unique molecular barcoding. Smoking habits were recorded for all twin pairs, with individuals classified as current, former or never smokers. Sequencing was done on a sample of blood. Here the chain combines TRBV6-2 or TRBV6-3 and TRBJ1-2; TCRdb calls TRBD1, which cannot be checked without DNA. This TCR derives from a human donor with ulcerative colitis or Crohn's disease, or a healthy co-twin of an affected twin (not recorded which). This receptor has the CDR3 CASSYGGQMAYGYTF.